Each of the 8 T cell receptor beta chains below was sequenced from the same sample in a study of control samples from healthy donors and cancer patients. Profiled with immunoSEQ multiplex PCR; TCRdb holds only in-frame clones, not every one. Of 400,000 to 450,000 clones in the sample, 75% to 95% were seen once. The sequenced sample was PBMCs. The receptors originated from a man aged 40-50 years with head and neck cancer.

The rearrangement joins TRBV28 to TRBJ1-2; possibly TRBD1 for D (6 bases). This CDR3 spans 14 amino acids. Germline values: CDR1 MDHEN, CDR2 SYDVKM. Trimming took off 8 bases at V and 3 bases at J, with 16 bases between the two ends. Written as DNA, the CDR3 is TGTGCCAGCGATAAGGGGGGGCGCGACTATGGCTACACCTTC. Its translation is CASDKGGRDYGYTF.

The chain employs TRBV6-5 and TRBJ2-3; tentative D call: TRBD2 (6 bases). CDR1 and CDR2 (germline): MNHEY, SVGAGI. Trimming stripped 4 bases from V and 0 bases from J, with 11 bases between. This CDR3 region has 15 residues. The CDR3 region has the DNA TGTGCCAGCAGTTCCCCCGGGGGAAGCACAGATACGCAGTATTTT. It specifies CASSSPGGSTDTQYF.

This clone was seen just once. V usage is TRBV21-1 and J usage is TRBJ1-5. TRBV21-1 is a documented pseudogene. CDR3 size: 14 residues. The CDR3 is CASSKEGSNQPQHF. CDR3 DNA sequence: TGTGCCAGCAGCAAAGAGGGAAGCAATCAGCCCCAGCATTTT.

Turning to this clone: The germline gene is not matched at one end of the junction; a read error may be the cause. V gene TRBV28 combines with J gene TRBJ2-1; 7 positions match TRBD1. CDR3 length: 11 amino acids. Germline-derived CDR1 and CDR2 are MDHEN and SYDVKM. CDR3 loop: CASSFPGQPVF. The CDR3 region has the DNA TGTGCCAGCAGTTTTCCGGGACAGCCGGTCTTC.

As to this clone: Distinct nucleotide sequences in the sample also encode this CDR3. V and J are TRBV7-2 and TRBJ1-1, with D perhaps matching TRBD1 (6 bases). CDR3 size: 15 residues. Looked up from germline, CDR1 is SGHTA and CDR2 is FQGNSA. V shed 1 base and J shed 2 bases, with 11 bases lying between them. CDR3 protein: CASSLGRGANTEAFF. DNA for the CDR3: TGTGCCAGCAGCTTAGGTCGGGGGGCCAACACTGAAGCTTTCTTT.

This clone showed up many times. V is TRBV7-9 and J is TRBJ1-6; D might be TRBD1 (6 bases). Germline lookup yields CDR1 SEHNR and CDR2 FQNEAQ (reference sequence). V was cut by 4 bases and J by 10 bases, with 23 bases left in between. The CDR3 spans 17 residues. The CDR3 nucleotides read TGTGCCAGCAGCTCGCATGACCTACAGGGAATTAGCTCACCCCTCCACTTT. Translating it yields CASSSHDLQGISSPLHF.

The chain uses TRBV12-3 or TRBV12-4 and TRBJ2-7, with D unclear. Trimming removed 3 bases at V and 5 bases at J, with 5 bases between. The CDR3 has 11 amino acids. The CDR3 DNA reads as TGTGCCAGCAGTTTCGTAGACGAGCAGTACTTC. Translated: CASSFVDEQYF.

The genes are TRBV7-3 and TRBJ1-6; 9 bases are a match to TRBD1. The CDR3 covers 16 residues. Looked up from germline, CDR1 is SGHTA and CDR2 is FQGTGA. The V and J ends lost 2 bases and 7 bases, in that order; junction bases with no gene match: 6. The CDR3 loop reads CASSLGGTGNNSPLHF. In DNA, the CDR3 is TGTGCCAGCAGCTTAGGAGGGACAGGGAACAATTCACCCCTCCACTTT.